This section outlines one T cell receptor (beta chain) sequence together with its context. As yet, its antigen is unknown. TCRdb's copy holds only in-frame clones and misses some; the assay was immunoSEQ multiplex PCR. The repertoire holds about 140,000 clones, 85% to 95% seen once, with 9.5% to 15% in the top ten. This entry belongs to a study of T cell responses to AZD1222 COVID-19 vaccine. Study findings and constraints: White British people made up most donors, females outnumbered males, and clonal diversity was possibly underestimated. Regions 160-218 and 743-854 held dominance among vaccine-associated CD4 TCRs, which spanned spike. Spike-specific TCR breadth rose after two AZD1222 doses, and depth rose as well.

The CDR3 has 11 amino acids. The V gene lost 7 bases and the J gene lost 4 bases, with 5 bases spanning the gap. In germline, CDR1 is MNHEY, CDR2 SVGAGI. This chain links TRBV6-5 with TRBJ1-3, with D unclear. This receptor was obtained from an adult who had recovered from COVID-19. The sample was peripheral blood, taken after recovery from COVID-19. CDR3 in amino acids: CASIHGNTIYF. In nucleotides, the CDR3 is TGTGCCAGCATCCACGGAAACACCATATATTTT.